This passage covers 32 T cell receptor beta chains from one sample sequenced in a study of cytomegalovirus exposure and HLA in healthy donors. The study ran its PCR with 60 Vbeta and 13 Jbeta primers. Produced via immunoSEQ multiplex PCR; TCRdb's table is partial and in-frame only. The table records around 150,000 clones, approximately 79% of them present only once. The sequenced sample consisted of PBMCs. These TCRs come from a male donor in good health and CMV-seronegative.

This chain links TRBV2 with TRBJ2-7; 7 positions match TRBD2. Germline assignment: CDR1 SNHLY and CDR2 FYNNEI. The CDR3 extends over 13 amino acids. Trimming cost V 6 bases and J 1 base; bases outside gene matches: 3. CDR3 DNA sequence: TGTGCCAGCAGCCGGGAGGTTTCCTACGAGCAGTACTTC. Its protein is CASSREVSYEQYF.

J is TRBJ2-2 and V is TRBV6-5, with 15 bases matching TRBD2. The CDR3 runs 15 residues. V shed 10 bases and J 9 bases; nucleotides not matched to a gene: 9. Looked up from germline, CDR1 is MNHEY and CDR2 is SVGAGI. The CDR3, as DNA: TGTGCCACCCATTCCGGGACTAGCGGGAGGAGGGAGCTGTTTTTT. Protein sequence: CATHSGTSGRRELFF.

The chain employs TRBV5-4 and TRBJ2-5; D is uncertain. Per the germline V gene, CDR1 is SGHNT and CDR2 is YYREEE (reference sequence). The V gene lost 2 bases and the J gene lost 2 bases, with 10 bases spanning the gap. This CDR3 is 14 amino acids long. The CDR3 is CASSFGSRQETQYF. DNA for the CDR3: TGTGCCAGCAGCTTTGGGTCTAGGCAAGAGACCCAGTACTTC.

This clone was seen just once. The genes are TRBV30 and TRBJ2-3, with 7 bases that match TRBD2. CDR1 and CDR2 from the germline V gene are GTSNPN and SVGIG (reference sequence). The CDR3 is 15 amino acids. V shed 5 bases, J shed 5 bases, and the junction held 13 bases outside the gene matches. The CDR3 here is CAWGLDSGIVDTQYF. CDR3 DNA sequence: TGTGCCTGGGGTCTCGACAGCGGGATCGTAGATACGCAGTATTTT.

The J gene is TRBJ1-5, the V gene TRBV21-1. TRBV21-1 is deemed a pseudogene. This CDR3 is 15 amino acids long. CDR3 coding DNA: TGTGCCAGCAGCCCCCCGTCGGGGAGCAATCAGCCCCAGCATTTT. Amino acids: CASSPPSGSNQPQHF.

The V call is TRBV4-3, the J call TRBJ2-1; 10 bases line up with TRBD2. CDR3 size: 17 residues. From germline, CDR1 is LGHNA and CDR2 YSLEER. The V and J ends lost 1 base and 1 base, in that order; junction bases with no gene match: 4. As DNA, the CDR3 is TGCGCCAGCAGCCAAGGGGCTAGCGGGAGTTCCTACAATGAGCAGTTCTTC. Its translation is CASSQGASGSSYNEQFF.

The chain combines TRBV4-3 with TRBJ2-1; TRBD1 matches 11 bases. This CDR3 is 21 amino acids long. The germline V gene has CDR1 LGHNA and CDR2 YSLEER. With 2 bases clipped from V and 3 bases from J, the junction kept 18 bases outside the gene matches. The CDR3 DNA follows: TGCGCCAGCAGCCAATTTACCGGACAGGGGGCTTCGGGTACCCTCTACAATGAGCAGTTCTTC. It codes for CASSQFTGQGASGTLYNEQFF.

Only a few counts were recorded for this clone. The V gene is TRBV6-6, the J gene TRBJ1-1; 12 bases match TRBD1. After removal of 5 bases from V and 5 bases from J, the junction contained 6 bases not matched to a gene. The V gene's germline CDR1 is MNHNY and CDR2 SVGAGI (reference sequence). CDR3 length: 15 residues. The CDR3 region has the DNA TGTGCCAGCAGTACCGGGGACAGGGGGCTTACTGAAGCTTTCTTT. Protein product: CASSTGDRGLTEAFF.

This chain uses TRBV18 with TRBJ2-1; 9 nucleotides align to TRBD2. Looked up from germline, CDR1 is KGHSH and CDR2 is LQKENI. After removal of 3 bases from V and 5 bases from J, the junction contained 8 bases not matched to a gene. This CDR3 has 16 amino acids. The CDR3 spells CASSPRTSVVNNEQFF. Here the CDR3 DNA reads TGTGCCAGCTCACCCCGGACTAGCGTGGTGAACAATGAGCAGTTCTTC.

This clone was observed a handful of times. The rearrangement uses TRBV19 and TRBJ1-3, with D possibly matching TRBD1 (5 bases). Trimming pared 3 bases from V and 0 bases from J, leaving 9 bases between. The CDR3 extends over 15 amino acids. The germline V gene encodes CDR1 LNHDA and CDR2 SQIVND (reference sequence). The CDR3 DNA reads TGTGCCAGTAGTATCCCGGGGGGCTCTGGAAACACCATATATTTT. It translates to CASSIPGGSGNTIYF.

This clone was counted once. The chain joins TRBV18 to TRBJ2-5; 9 bases align to TRBD2. The CDR3 runs to 14 residues. With 5 bases clipped from V and 11 bases from J, the junction kept 12 bases outside the gene matches. Germline V gives CDR1 KGHSH, CDR2 LQKENI. CDR3 sequence: CASSSSGEGGEQYF. The CDR3 DNA follows: TGTGCCAGCTCATCTAGCGGGGAAGGAGGGGAGCAGTACTTC.

This clone was seen only a few times. The junction shows a germline mismatch at one end, possibly a read error. The chain has TRBV7-9 and TRBJ2-1; 7 bases are shared with TRBD2. CDR1 is SEHNR and CDR2 is FQNEAQ in the germline V gene (reference sequence). This CDR3 comprises 16 residues. DNA of the CDR3: TGTTCCAGCAGCTTAGCCCGTGCCGGGGGGATGAGCGAGCAGTTCTTC. Translating it yields CSSSLARAGGMSEQFF.

This chain links TRBV19 with TRBJ1-1, with TRBD1 matching over 7 bases. V lost 7 bases and J lost 1; bases outside the gene matches: 6. This CDR3 contains 14 residues. The germline V gene encodes CDR1 LNHDA and CDR2 SQIVND (reference sequence). CDR3: CASTEGAKNTEAFF. The CDR3 bases are TGTGCCAGTACCGAGGGGGCGAAGAACACTGAAGCTTTCTTT. The entire variable domain, with the rest obtained from reference TRBV19 and TRBJ1-1, is as follows: DGGITQSPKYLFRKEGQNVTLSCEQNLNHDAMYWYRQDPGQGLRLIYYSQIVNDFQKGDIAEGYSVSREKKESFPLTVTSAQKNPTAFYLCASTEGAKNTEAFFGQGTRLTVV.

Points on this clone: This likely comes from a read error, as the CDR3 has no conserved phenylalanine or tryptophan at its end. The DNA is omitted, as the CDR3 cannot be located on it reliably, and the CDR3 follows TCRdb's listing. The chain carries TRBV7-9 and TRBJ1-1. Germline CDR1 SEHNR, CDR2 FQNEAQ (reference sequence). The CDR3 totals 12 residues, both ends included. The CDR3 loop is CSSSLEVGGRLN.

The chain is built from TRBV2 and TRBJ1-1, with D possibly being TRBD1 (5 bases). Trimming shortened V by 7 bases and J by 2 bases, and 14 bases separated the two germline ends. Germline V gene data show CDR1 as SNHLY and CDR2 as FYNNEI. This CDR3 contains 14 residues. DNA for the CDR3: TGTGCCAGCACTGTACGGGGGAGAAACACTGAAGCTTTCTTT. This gives the protein CASTVRGRNTEAFF.

This clone was seen a single time. This sequence joins TRBV6-6 and TRBJ2-7; 10 bases map to TRBD2. The CDR3 runs to 16 residues. V lost 0 bases to trimming and J lost 6 bases; unmatched junction nucleotides: 8. The germline gives CDR1 MNHNY, CDR2 SVGAGI (reference sequence). The CDR3 protein is CASSYSRPSGSIEQYF. The CDR3 bases are TGTGCCAGCAGTTACTCGAGGCCTAGCGGGAGCATCGAGCAGTACTTC.

This chain links TRBV2 with TRBJ1-6, with unresolved D. V lost 0 bases and J lost 7, with 4 bases in between. CDR3 length: 13 residues. Germline loops: CDR1 SNHLY, CDR2 FYNNEI. CDR3 amino acids: CASSEAPNSPLHF. DNA for the CDR3: TGTGCCAGCAGTGAAGCCCCGAATTCACCCCTCCACTTT.

The chain employs TRBV21-1 and TRBJ1-2. TRBV21-1 is designated a pseudogene. CDR3 length: 13 residues. The CDR3 reads CASTRRGYYGYTF. The CDR3 nucleotides are TGTGCCAGCACCCGACGAGGATACTATGGCTACACCTTC.

The rearrangement joins TRBV30 to TRBJ1-2; 9 positions match TRBD1. CDR1 is GTSNPN and CDR2 is SVGIG in the germline V gene (reference sequence). V shed 0 bases, J shed 6 bases, and the junction held 5 bases outside the gene matches. CDR3 length equals 14 residues. The CDR3 DNA reads as TGTGCCTGGAGTGTACTAAGGACAGGGGATGGCTACACCTTC. It translates to CAWSVLRTGDGYTF.

The chain combines TRBV4-1 with TRBJ2-7; 11 positions agree with TRBD2. This CDR3 is 15 amino acids long. Trimming removed 1 base from V and 4 bases from J; junction bases left unmatched: 3. Germline loops: CDR1 MGHRA, CDR2 YSYEKL. The CDR3 here is CASSQVAGGPYEQYF. For the CDR3, the DNA is TGCGCCAGCAGCCAAGTAGCGGGAGGGCCTTACGAGCAGTACTTC.

The chain carries TRBV4-3 and TRBJ2-1; 7 bases are shared with TRBD1. CDR3 length: 12 residues. Losses at the gene ends were 4 bases for V and 9 bases for J; bases not matched to a gene: 3. Germline CDR1 reads LGHNA; CDR2 reads YSLEER. The CDR3 DNA follows: TGCGCCAGCAGCCCAGAGGGGGCTGAGCAGTTCTTC. This sequence encodes CASSPEGAEQFF.

In nucleotides, the CDR3 is TGCGCCAGCAGCCCAGGGCAGGGATTGGACTCTGGAAACACCATATATTTT. Translated, it gives CASSPGQGLDSGNTIYF. This rearrangement joins TRBV4-3 to TRBJ1-3, with D perhaps matching TRBD1 (5 bases). Per germline, CDR1 LGHNA and CDR2 YSLEER. V was shortened by 4 bases and J by 0 bases, with 16 bases between the two germline ends. This CDR3 contains 17 residues.

This chain joins TRBV11-2 and TRBJ2-1; tentatively, D is TRBD2 (7 bases). V was cut by 5 bases and J by 6 bases, with 17 bases left in between. This CDR3 is built from 15 residues. Germline V gene sequence: CDR1 SGHAT, CDR2 FQNNGV. The CDR3 reads CASSPTGGRLNEQFF. Here the CDR3 DNA reads TGTGCCAGCAGCCCCACCGGGGGGCGTCTCAATGAGCAGTTCTTC.

In this sample, this clone turned up once. The rearrangement links TRBV21-1 to TRBJ2-1; the tabulated D call, TRBD2, remains unverified against the DNA. TRBV21-1 represents a pseudogene. CDR3 length equals 14 residues. DNA for the CDR3: TGTGCCAGCAGCAATAGACTAGCGGGAGGGTGTGAGTTCTTC. Residues: CASSNRLAGGCEFF.

The rearrangement uses TRBV28 and TRBJ1-2; 7 bases fit TRBD1. This CDR3 is 14 amino acids long. The germline CDR1 and CDR2 sequences are MDHEN and SYDVKM. Unmatched junction bases numbered 4, after V lost 0 bases and J lost 6 bases. CDR3: CASSLWDRRDGYTF. CDR3 nucleotide sequence: TGTGCCAGCAGTTTATGGGACAGGAGGGATGGCTACACCTTC.

This rearrangement joins TRBV6-6 to TRBJ1-1; the D is unclear. CDR3 size: 12 residues. V was clipped by 4 bases and J by 1 base, with 4 bases between them. CDR1 and CDR2 (germline): MNHNY, SVGAGI (reference sequence). As DNA, the CDR3 is TGTGCCAGCAGTTCAGGGAACACTGAAGCTTTCTTT. Translation gives CASSSGNTEAFF.

The chain uses TRBV18 and TRBJ2-2; 7 nucleotides align to TRBD1. V lost 5 bases, J lost 5 bases, and 2 bases stayed unmatched. The germline V gene encodes CDR1 KGHSH and CDR2 LQKENI. This CDR3 has 13 amino acids. DNA for the CDR3: TGTGCCAGCTCATCGACAGGGACCGGGGAGCTGTTTTTT. Encoded protein: CASSSTGTGELFF.

The rearrangement uses TRBV6-5 and TRBJ2-7, with 7 nucleotides matching TRBD1. The junction had 11 bases not matched to a gene; V was cut back by 4 bases and J by 2 bases. Germline V lookup: CDR1 MNHEY, CDR2 SVGAGI. The CDR3 covers 16 residues. The CDR3 sequence: CASSSPIGQGAYEQYF. The CDR3 nucleotides are TGTGCCAGCAGTTCACCTATTGGCCAGGGGGCCTACGAGCAGTACTTC.

V usage is TRBV10-3 and J usage is TRBJ2-3, with 7 bases identical to TRBD2. CDR1 is ENHRY, CDR2 SYGVKD, per germline. V was pared by 2 bases and J by 0 bases, with 5 bases of the junction left unmatched. This CDR3 spans 16 amino acids. CDR3 coding DNA: TGTGCCATCAGTGAGGATGGGCGGGAGAGCACAGATACGCAGTATTTT. Translation gives CAISEDGRESTDTQYF.

The rearrangement links TRBV5-1 to TRBJ2-3; the D is unclear. This CDR3 comprises 14 residues. Trimming cost V 2 bases and J 2 bases, with 9 bases left between them. The germline V gene encodes CDR1 SGHRS and CDR2 YFSETQ. The CDR3 reads CASSFASYTDTQYF. The CDR3 nucleotides are TGCGCCAGCAGCTTCGCCAGTTACACAGATACGCAGTATTTT.

The CDR3 here is CASSFWEARSDTQYF. The CDR3 DNA reads TGTGCCAGCAGCTTTTGGGAGGCGAGGTCAGATACGCAGTATTTT. The rearrangement joins TRBV13 to TRBJ2-3, with TRBD2 as a possible D gene (6 bases). Per the germline V gene, CDR1 is PRHDT and CDR2 is FYEKMQ (reference sequence). The V end was cut by 3 bases, the J end by 4 bases, with 14 bases between. CDR3 length: 15 residues. The full variable domain, with the rest looked up from reference TRBV13 and TRBJ2-3, is AAGVIQSPRHLIKEKRETATLKCYPIPRHDTVYWYQQGPGQDPQFLISFYEKMQSDKGSIPDRFSAQQFSDYHSELNMSSLELGDSALYFCASSFWEARSDTQYFGPGTRLTVL.

The CDR3: CAWSPGSWDQPQHF. The DNA of the CDR3 is TGTGCCTGGAGTCCGGGGTCTTGGGATCAGCCCCAGCATTTT. V and J are TRBV30 and TRBJ1-5; no reliable D call. From germline, CDR1 is GTSNPN and CDR2 SVGIG (reference sequence). The CDR3 runs to 14 residues. V was pared by 2 bases and J by 5 bases, with 13 bases between. Full variable domain (outside the CDR3, taken from reference TRBV30 and TRBJ1-5): SQTIHQWPATLVQPVGSPLSLECTVEGTSNPNLYWYRQAAGRGLQLLFYSVGIGQISSEVPQNLSASRPQDRQFILSSKKLLLSDSGFYLCAWSPGSWDQPQHFGDGTRLSIL.